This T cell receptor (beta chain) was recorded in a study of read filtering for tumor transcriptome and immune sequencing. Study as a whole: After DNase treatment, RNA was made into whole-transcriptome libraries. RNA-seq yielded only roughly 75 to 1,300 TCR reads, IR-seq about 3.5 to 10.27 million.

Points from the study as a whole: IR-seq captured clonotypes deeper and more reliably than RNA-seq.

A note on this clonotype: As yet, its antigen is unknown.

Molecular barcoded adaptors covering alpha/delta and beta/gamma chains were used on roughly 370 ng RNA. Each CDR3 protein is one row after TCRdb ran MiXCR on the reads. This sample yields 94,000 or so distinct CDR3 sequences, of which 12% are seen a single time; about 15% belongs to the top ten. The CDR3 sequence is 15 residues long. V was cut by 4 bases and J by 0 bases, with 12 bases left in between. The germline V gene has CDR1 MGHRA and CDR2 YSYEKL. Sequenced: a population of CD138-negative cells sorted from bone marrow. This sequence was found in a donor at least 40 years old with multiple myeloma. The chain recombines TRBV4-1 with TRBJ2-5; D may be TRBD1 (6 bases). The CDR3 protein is CASSRGQPYQETQYF. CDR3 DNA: TGCGCCAGCAGCCGCGGACAGCCGTACCAAGAGACCCAGTACTTC.